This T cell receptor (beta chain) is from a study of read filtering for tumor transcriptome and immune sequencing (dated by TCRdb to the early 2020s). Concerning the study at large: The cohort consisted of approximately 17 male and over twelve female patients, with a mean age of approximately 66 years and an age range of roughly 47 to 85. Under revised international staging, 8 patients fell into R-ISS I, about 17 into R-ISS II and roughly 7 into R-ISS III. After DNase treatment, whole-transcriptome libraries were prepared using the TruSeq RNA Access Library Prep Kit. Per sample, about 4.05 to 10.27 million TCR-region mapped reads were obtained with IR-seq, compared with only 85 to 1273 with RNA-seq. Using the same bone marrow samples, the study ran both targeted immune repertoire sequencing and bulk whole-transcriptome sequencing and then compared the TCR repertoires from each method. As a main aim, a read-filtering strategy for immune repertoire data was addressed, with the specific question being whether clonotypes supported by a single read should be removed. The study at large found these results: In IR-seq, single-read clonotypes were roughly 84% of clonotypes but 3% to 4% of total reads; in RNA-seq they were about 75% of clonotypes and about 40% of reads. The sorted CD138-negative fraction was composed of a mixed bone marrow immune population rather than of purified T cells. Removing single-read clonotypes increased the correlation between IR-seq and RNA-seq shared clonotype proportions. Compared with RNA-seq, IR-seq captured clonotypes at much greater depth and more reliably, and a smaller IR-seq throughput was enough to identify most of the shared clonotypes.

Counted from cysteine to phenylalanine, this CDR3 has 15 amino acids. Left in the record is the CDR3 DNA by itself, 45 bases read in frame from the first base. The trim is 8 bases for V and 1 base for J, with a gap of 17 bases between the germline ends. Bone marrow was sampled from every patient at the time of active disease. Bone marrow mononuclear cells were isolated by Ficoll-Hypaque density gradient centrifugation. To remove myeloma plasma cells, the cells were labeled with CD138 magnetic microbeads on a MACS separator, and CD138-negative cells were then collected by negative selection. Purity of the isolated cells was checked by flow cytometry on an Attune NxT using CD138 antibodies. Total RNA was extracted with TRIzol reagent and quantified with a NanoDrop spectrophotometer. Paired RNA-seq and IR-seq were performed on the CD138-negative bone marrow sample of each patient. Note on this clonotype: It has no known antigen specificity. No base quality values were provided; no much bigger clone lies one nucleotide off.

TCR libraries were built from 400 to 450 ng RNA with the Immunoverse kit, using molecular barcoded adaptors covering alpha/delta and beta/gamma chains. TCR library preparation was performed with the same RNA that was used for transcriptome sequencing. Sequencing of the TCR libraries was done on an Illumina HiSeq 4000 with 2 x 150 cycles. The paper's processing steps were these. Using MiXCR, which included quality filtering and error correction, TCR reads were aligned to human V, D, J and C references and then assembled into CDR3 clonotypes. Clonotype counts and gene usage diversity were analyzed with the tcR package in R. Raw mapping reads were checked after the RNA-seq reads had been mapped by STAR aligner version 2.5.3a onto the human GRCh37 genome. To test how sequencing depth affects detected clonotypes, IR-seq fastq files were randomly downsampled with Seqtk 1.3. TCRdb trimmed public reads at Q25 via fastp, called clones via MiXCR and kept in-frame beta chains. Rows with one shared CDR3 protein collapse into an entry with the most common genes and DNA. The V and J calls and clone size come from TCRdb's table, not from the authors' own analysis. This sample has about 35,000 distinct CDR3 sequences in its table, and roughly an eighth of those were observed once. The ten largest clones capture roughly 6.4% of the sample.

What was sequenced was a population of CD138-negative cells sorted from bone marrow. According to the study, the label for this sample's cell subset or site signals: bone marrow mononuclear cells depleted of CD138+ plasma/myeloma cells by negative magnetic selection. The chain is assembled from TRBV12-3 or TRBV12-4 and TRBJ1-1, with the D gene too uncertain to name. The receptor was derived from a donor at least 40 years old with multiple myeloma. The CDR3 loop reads CASQTRRDANTEAFF. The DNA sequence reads TGTGCCAGCCAGACTCGTCGAGATGCGAACACTGAAGCTTTCTTT.